A selection of T cell receptor beta chains follows, all from one sample in a study of low-dose radiotherapy and immunotherapy resistance in tumors. Via MiXCR, TCRdb re-called the reads, giving one row per CDR3 protein. This table has tens of thousands of distinct CDR3 sequences, 18% appearing once. This specimen consisted of PBMCs, obtained before treatment. The receptors shown here come from a male donor with prostate cancer. Both conserved end residues are part of each CDR3.

v_call: TRBV19; j_call: TRBJ2-4; cdr3_aa: CASSRAGGNIQYF
v_call: TRBV12-3/TRBV12-4; j_call: TRBJ2-6; cdr3_aa: CASSLDGSGANVLTF
v_call: TRBV7-2; j_call: TRBJ2-5; cdr3_aa: CASSPRGALWETQYF
v_call: TRBV20-1; j_call: TRBJ1-2; cdr3_aa: CSAIEETGYGYTF
v_call: TRBV27; j_call: TRBJ1-1; cdr3_aa: CASSFGSGTEAFF
v_call: TRBV12-3/TRBV12-4; j_call: TRBJ2-5; cdr3_aa: CASSFSGVGETQYF
v_call: TRBV11-2; j_call: TRBJ2-2; cdr3_aa: CASSFRDRVRTGELFF
v_call: TRBV4-1; j_call: TRBJ1-2; cdr3_aa: CASSQLPFRDGGYTF
v_call: TRBV12-3/TRBV12-4; j_call: TRBJ2-2; cdr3_aa: CASSFDGGMSIGELFF
v_call: TRBV6-2/TRBV6-3; j_call: TRBJ2-7; cdr3_aa: CASSTSRGFHEQYF
v_call: TRBV6-2/TRBV6-3; j_call: TRBJ1-2; cdr3_aa: CASSGDIGPYGYTF
v_call: TRBV7-8; j_call: TRBJ1-5; cdr3_aa: CASSWDRSNQPQHF
v_call: TRBV10-3; j_call: TRBJ2-2; cdr3_aa: CAIAPNRGTGELFF
v_call: TRBV3-1; j_call: TRBJ2-2; cdr3_aa: CASSPSRTGELFF
v_call: TRBV13; j_call: TRBJ2-7; cdr3_aa: CASSPRGQGRYEQYF
v_call: TRBV27; j_call: TRBJ2-7; cdr3_aa: CASSYMDIPADF
v_call: TRBV10-3; j_call: TRBJ2-7; cdr3_aa: CATEAEAPYEQYF
v_call: TRBV29-1; j_call: TRBJ2-3; cdr3_aa: CSVSGSTDTQYF
v_call: TRBV7-3; j_call: TRBJ1-3; cdr3_aa: CASSPTVAPGNTIYF
v_call: TRBV2; j_call: TRBJ2-7; cdr3_aa: CASPRTGLTYEQYF
v_call: TRBV7-9; j_call: TRBJ2-7; cdr3_aa: CASSSPNYEQYF
v_call: TRBV20-1; j_call: TRBJ2-5; cdr3_aa: CSAFAPGLQETQYF
v_call: TRBV6-1; j_call: TRBJ1-5; cdr3_aa: CASNDRERNQPQHF